This record looks at one T cell receptor beta chain sequence and its context. These data belong to a study of blood T cell repertoires in COVID-19. Study-level background: Researchers got acute and convalescent COVID-19 samples from the United States, Italy and Spain. PBMCs, B-cell-depleted T cells, or T cells were the source of the cDNA or gDNA that made up the material.

In the original workflow: It was from reference gene primer amplification that nucleated cell counts were estimated. Sequencing used immunoSEQ multiplex PCR; TCRdb keeps in-frame clones, though not all of them. V, J and clone size are taken as reported in that table, and D and trimming were inferred from the DNA itself. The data hold 60,000 or so clones, with about 89% observed a single time. V lost 0 bases to trimming and J lost 9 bases; unmatched junction nucleotides: 8. Looked up from germline, CDR1 is LNHDA and CDR2 is SQIVND (reference sequence). CDR3 size: 15 residues. This chain uses TRBV19 with TRBJ1-5; 7 bases fit TRBD1. This clonotype was sampled from a man in his fifties or sixties with acute or convalescent COVID-19. The specimen was peripheral blood. CDR3 in amino acids: CASSIEPRQGRPQHF. The CDR3 DNA reads TGTGCCAGTAGTATAGAGCCGCGACAGGGTCGGCCCCAGCATTTT. Looking up the rest from reference TRBV19 and TRBJ1-5 gives the full variable domain: DGGITQSPKYLFRKEGQNVTLSCEQNLNHDAMYWYRQDPGQGLRLIYYSQIVNDFQKGDIAEGYSVSREKKESFPLTVTSAQKNPTAFYLCASSIEPRQGRPQHFGDGTRLSIL.